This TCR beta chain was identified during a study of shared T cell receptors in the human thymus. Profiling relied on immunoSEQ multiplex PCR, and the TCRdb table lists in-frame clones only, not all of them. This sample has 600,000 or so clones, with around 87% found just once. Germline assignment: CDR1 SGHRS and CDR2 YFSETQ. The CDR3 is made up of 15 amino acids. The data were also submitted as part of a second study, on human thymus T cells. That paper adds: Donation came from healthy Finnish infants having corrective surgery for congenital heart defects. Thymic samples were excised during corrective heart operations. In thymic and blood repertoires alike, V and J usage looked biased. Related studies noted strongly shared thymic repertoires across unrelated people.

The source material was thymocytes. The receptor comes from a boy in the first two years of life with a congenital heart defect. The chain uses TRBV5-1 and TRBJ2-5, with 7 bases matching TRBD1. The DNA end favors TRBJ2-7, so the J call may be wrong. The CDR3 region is CASSLVTGSSYEQYF. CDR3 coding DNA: TGCGCCAGCAGCTTGGTGACAGGGAGCTCCTACGAGCAGTACTTC.